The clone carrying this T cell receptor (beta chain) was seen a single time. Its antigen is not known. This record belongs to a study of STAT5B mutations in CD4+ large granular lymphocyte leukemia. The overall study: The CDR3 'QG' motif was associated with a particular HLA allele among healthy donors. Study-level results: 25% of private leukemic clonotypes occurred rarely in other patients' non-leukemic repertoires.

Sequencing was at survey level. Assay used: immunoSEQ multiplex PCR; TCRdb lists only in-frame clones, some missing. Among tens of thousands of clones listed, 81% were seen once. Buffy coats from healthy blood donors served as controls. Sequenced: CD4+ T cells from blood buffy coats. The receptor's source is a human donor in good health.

CDR3 sequence reads: CASSPTENTEAFF. The CDR3 DNA reads as TGTGCCAGCAGTCCAACAGAGAACACTGAAGCTTTCTTT. The V call is TRBV6-5, the J call TRBJ1-1; D uncertain. Trimming cost V 5 bases and J 1 base, with 8 bases left between them. The germline V gene encodes CDR1 MNHEY and CDR2 SVGAGI. The CDR3 covers 13 residues.